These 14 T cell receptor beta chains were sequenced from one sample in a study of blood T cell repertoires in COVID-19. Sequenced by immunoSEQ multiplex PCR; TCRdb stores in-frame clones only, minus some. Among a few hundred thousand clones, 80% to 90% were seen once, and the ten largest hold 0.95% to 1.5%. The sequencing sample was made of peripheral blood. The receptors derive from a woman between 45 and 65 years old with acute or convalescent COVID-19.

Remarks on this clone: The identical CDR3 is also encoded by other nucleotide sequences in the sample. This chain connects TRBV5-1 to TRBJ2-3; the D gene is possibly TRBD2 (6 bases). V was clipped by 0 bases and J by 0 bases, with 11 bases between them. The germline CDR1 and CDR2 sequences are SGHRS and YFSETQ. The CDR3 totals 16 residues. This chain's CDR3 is CASSLGLAVSTDTQYF. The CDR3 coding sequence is TGCGCCAGCAGCTTGGGCTTAGCGGTTAGCACAGATACGCAGTATTTT. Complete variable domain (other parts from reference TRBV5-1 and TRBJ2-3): KAGVTQTPRYLIKTRGQQVTLSCSPISGHRSVSWYQQTPGQGLQFLFEYFSETQRNKGNFPGRFSGRQFSNSRSEMNVSTLELGDSALYLCASSLGLAVSTDTQYFGPGTRLTVL.

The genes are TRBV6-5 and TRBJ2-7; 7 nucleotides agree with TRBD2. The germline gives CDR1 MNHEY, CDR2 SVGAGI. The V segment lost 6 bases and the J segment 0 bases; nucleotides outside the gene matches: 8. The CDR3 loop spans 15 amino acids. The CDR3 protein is CASRGPREASYEQYV. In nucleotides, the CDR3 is TGTGCCAGCAGGGGACCCCGGGAGGCCTCCTACGAGCAGTACGTC.

CDR3 residues: CASSSSQGQGAETQYF. The CDR3 DNA reads TGTGCCAGCAGCTCCTCGCAGGGACAGGGGGCGGAGACCCAGTACTTC. The rearrangement joins TRBV11-3 to TRBJ2-5; 12 bases are a match to TRBD1. The CDR3 consists of 16 residues. V lost 4 bases and J lost 5; bases outside the gene matches: 8. Looked up from germline, CDR1 is SGHNT and CDR2 is YENEEA.

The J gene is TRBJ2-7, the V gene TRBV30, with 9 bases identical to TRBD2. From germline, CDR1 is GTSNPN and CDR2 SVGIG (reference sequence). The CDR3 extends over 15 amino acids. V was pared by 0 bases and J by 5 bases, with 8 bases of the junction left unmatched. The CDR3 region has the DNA TGTGCCTGGAGTGTTGGGACTAGCAGCCGCCACGAGCAGTACTTC. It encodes CAWSVGTSSRHEQYF.

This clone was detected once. The CDR3 reads CASSGTGTYGYTF. The CDR3 DNA sequence: TGTGCCAGCAGCGGGACAGGGACTTATGGCTACACCTTC. The chain is built from TRBV2 and TRBJ1-2, with 9 bases aligning to TRBD1. Germline V gene data show CDR1 as SNHLY and CDR2 as FYNNEI. CDR3 length: 13 amino acids. V was clipped by 6 bases and J by 5 bases; unmatched bases: 4.

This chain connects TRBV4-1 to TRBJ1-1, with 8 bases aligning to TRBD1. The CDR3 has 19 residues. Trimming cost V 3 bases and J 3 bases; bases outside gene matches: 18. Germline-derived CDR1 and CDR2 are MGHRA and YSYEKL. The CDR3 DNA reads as TGCGCCAGCAGCCACCCAACGGAACCCGGGACAGGCAGGGACACTGAAGCTTTCTTT. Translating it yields CASSHPTEPGTGRDTEAFF.

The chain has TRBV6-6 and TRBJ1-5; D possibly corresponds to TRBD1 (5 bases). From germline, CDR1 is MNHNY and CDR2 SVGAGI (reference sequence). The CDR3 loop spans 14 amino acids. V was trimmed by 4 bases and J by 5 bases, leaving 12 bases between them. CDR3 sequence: CASSFVGGDQPQHF. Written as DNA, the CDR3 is TGTGCCAGCAGTTTCGTCGGGGGTGATCAGCCCCAGCATTTT.

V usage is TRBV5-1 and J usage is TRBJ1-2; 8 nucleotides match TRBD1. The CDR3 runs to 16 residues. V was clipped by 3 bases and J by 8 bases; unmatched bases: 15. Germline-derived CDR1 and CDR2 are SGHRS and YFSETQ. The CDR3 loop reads CASSWEGKSDRDGYTF. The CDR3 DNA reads TGCGCCAGCAGCTGGGAGGGGAAGTCGGACAGGGACGGCTACACCTTC. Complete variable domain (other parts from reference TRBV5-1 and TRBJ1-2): KAGVTQTPRYLIKTRGQQVTLSCSPISGHRSVSWYQQTPGQGLQFLFEYFSETQRNKGNFPGRFSGRQFSNSRSEMNVSTLELGDSALYLCASSWEGKSDRDGYTFGSGTRLTVV.

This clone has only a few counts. The CDR3 is CASSPSGARNEKLFF. Here the CDR3 DNA reads TGCGCCAGCAGCCCATCAGGGGCACGGAATGAAAAACTGTTTTTT. The chain carries TRBV5-1 and TRBJ1-4; tentative D call: TRBD1 (6 bases). Per germline, CDR1 SGHRS and CDR2 YFSETQ. The CDR3 has 15 residues. V lost 4 bases to trimming and J lost 5 bases, with 15 bases between them.

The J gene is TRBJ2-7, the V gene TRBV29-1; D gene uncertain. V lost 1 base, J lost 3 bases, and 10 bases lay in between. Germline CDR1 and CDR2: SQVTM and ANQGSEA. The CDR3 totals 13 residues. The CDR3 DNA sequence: TGCAGCGTTGAAGTAACGACAAACTACGAGCAGTACTTC. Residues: CSVEVTTNYEQYF.

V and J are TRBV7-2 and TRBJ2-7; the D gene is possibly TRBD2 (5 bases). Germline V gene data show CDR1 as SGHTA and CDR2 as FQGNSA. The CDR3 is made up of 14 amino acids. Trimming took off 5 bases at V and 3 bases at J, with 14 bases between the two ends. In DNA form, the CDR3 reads TGTGCCAGCAGCCTGAACCACGGGATCTACGAGCAGTACTTC. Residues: CASSLNHGIYEQYF.

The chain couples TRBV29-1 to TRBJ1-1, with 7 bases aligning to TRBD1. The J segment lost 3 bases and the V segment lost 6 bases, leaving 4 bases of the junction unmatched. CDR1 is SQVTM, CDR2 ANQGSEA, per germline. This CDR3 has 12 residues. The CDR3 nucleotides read TGCAGCGTGCTGACAGGGTACACTGAAGCTTTCTTT. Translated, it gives CSVLTGYTEAFF.

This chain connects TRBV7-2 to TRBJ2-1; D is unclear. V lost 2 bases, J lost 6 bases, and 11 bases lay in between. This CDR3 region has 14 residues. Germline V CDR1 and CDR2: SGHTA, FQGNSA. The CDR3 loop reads CASSLSWSGNEQFF. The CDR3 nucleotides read TGTGCCAGCAGCTTAAGTTGGTCGGGCAATGAGCAGTTCTTC.

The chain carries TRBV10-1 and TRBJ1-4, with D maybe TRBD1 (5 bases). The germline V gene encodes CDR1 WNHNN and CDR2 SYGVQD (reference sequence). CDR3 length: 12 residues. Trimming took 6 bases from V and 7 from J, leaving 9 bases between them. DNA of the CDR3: TGCGCCAGCAGAGGGGTTGGTGAAAAACTGTTTTTT. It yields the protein CASRGVGEKLFF.